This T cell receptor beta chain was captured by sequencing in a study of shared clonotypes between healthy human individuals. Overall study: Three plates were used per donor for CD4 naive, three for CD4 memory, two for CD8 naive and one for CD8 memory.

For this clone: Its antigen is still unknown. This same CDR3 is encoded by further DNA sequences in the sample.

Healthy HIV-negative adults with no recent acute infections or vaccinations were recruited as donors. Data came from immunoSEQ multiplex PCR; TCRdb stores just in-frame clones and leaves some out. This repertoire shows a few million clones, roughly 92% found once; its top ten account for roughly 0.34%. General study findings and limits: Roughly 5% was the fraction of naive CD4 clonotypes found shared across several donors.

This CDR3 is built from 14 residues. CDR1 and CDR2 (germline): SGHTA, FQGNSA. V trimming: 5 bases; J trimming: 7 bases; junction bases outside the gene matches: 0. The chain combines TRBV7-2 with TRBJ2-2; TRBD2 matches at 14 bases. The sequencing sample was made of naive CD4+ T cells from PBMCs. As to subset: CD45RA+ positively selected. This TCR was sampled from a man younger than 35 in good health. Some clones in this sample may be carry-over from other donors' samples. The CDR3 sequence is CASSGLAGGGELFF. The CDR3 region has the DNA TGTGCCAGCAGCGGACTAGCGGGAGGCGGGGAGCTGTTTTTT.